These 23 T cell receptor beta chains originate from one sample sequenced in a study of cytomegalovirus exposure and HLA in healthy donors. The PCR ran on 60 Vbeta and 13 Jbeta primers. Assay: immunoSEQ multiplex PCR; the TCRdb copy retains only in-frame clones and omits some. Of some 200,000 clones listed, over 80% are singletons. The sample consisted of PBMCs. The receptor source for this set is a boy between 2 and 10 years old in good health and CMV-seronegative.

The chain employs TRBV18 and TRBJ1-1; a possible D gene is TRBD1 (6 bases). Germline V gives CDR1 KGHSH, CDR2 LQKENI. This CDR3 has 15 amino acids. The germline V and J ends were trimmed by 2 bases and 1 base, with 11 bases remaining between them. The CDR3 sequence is CASSPVRTENTEAFF. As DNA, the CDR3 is TGTGCCAGCTCACCAGTACGGACAGAGAACACTGAAGCTTTCTTT.

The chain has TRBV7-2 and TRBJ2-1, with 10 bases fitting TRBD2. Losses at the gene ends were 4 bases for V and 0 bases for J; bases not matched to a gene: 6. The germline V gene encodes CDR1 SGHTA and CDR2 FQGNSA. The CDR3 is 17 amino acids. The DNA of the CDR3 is TGTGCCAGCAGCTCCGGACTAGCGGCGAGCTCCTACAATGAGCAGTTCTTC. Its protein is CASSSGLAASSYNEQFF.

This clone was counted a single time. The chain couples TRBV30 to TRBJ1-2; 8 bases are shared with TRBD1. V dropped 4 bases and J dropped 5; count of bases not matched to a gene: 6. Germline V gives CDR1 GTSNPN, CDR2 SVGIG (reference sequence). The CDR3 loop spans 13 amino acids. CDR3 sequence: CAWTDRVWYGYTF. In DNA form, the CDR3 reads TGTGCCTGGACGGACAGGGTTTGGTATGGCTACACCTTC.

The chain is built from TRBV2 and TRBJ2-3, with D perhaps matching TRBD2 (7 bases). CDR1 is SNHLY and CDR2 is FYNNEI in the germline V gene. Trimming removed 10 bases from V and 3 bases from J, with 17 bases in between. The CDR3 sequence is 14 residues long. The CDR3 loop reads CAILSGTPTDTQYF. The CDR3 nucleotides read TGTGCCATCCTCAGCGGGACACCAACAGATACGCAGTATTTT.

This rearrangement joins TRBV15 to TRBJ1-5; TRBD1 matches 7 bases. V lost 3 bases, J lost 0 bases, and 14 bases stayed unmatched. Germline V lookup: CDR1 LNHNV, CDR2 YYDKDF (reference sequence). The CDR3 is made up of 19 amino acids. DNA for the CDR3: TGTGCCACCAGCAGTAGACAGGGTGGTAAGTCTTATAGCAATCAGCCCCAGCATTTT. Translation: CATSSRQGGKSYSNQPQHF.

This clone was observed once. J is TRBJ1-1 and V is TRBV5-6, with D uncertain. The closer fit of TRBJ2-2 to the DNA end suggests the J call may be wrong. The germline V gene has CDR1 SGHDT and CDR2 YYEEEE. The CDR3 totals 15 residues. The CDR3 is CASSHFIKGTGELFF. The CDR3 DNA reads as TGTGCCAGCAGCCATTTCATTAAGGGCACCGGGGAGCTGTTTTTT.

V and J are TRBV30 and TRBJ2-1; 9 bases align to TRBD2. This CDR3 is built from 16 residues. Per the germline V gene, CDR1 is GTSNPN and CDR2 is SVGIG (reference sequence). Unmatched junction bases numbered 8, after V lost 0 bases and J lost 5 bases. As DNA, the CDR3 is TGTGCCTGGAGTGTACGGCGGGGGGGCAAAAACAATGAGCAGTTCTTC. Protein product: CAWSVRRGGKNNEQFF. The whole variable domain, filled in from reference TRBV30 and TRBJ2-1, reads SQTIHQWPATLVQPVGSPLSLECTVEGTSNPNLYWYRQAAGRGLQLLFYSVGIGQISSEVPQNLSASRPQDRQFILSSKKLLLSDSGFYLCAWSVRRGGKNNEQFFGPGTRLTVL.

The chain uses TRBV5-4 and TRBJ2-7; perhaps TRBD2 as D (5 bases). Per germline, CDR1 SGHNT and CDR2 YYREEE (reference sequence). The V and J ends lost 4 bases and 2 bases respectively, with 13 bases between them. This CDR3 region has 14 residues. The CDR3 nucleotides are TGTGCCAGCAGCGCCGGACTCGCCCCCTACGAGCAGTACTTC. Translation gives CASSAGLAPYEQYF. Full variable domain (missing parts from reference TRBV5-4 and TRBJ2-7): ETGVTQSPTHLIKTRGQQVTLRCSSQSGHNTVSWYQQALGQGPQFIFQYYREEENGRGNFPPRFSGLQFPNYSSELNVNALELDDSALYLCASSAGLAPYEQYFGPGTRLTVT.

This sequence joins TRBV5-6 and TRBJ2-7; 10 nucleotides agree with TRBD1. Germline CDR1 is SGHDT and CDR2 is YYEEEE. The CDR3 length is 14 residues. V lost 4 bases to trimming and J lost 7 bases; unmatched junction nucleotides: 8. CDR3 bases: TGTGCCAGCAGCCAAGTCGGGACAGGGGATGAGCAGTACTTC. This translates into CASSQVGTGDEQYF.

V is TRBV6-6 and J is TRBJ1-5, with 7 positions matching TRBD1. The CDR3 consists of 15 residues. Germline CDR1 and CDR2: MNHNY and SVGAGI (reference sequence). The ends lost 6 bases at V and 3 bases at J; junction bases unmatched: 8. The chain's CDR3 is CASRETGSNNQPQHF. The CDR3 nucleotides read TGTGCCAGCAGGGAGACAGGGTCTAACAATCAGCCCCAGCATTTT.

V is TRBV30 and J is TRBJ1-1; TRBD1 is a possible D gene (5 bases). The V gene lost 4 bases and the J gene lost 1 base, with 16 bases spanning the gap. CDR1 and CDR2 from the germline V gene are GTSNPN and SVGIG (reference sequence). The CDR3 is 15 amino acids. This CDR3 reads CAWTWGEGRNTEAFF. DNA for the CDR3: TGTGCCTGGACCTGGGGGGAGGGTCGGAACACTGAAGCTTTCTTT.

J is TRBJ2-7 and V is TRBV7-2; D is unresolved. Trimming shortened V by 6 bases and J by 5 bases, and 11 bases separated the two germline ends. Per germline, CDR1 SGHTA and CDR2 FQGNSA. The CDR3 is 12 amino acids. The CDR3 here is CASRDERNEQYF. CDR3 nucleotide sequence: TGTGCCAGCAGAGACGAGAGGAACGAGCAGTACTTC.

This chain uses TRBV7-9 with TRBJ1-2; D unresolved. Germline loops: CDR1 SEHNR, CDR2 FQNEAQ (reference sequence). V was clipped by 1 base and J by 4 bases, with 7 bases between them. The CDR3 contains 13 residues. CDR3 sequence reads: CASSLGARYGYTF. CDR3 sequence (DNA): TGTGCCAGCAGCTTAGGGGCCCGCTATGGCTACACCTTC.

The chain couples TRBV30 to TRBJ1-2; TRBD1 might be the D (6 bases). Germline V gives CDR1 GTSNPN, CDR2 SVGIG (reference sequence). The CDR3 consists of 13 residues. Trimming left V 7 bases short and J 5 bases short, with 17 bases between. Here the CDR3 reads CAFEGQGKYGYTF. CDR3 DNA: TGTGCCTTCGAGGGGCAGGGGAAATATGGCTACACCTTC.

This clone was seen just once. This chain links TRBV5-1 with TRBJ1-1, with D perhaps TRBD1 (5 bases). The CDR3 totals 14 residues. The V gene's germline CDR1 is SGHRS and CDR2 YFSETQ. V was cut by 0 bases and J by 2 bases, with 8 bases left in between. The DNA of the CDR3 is TGCGCCAGCAGCTTGGAGGGGATCAACACTGAAGCTTTCTTT. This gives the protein CASSLEGINTEAFF.

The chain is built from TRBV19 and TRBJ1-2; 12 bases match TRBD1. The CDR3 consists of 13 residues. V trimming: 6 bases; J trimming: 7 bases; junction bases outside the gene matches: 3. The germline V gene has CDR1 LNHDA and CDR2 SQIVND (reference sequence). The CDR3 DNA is TGTGCCAGTAGAGGGACAGGGGGCATTGGCTACACCTTC. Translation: CASRGTGGIGYTF.

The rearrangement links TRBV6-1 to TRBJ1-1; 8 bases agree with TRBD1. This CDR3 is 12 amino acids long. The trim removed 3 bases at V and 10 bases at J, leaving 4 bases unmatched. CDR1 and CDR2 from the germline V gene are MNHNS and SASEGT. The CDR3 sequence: CASSERQGRAFF. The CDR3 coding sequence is TGTGCCAGCAGTGAGAGACAGGGGAGAGCTTTCTTT.

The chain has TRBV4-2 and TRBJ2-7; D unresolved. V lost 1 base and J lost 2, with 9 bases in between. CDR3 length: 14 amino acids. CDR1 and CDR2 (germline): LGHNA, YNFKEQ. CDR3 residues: CASSQGDMTYEQYF. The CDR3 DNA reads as TGTGCCAGCAGCCAAGGTGACATGACCTACGAGCAGTACTTC.

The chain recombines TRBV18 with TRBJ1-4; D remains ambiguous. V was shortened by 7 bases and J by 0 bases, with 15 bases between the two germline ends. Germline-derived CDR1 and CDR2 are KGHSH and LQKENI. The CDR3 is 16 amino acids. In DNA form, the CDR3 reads TGTGCCAGCTGCCAACAAGGCGGTGCAACTAATGAAAAACTGTTTTTT. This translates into CASCQQGGATNEKLFF.

The CDR3 is CASSLGQVLQETQYF. DNA of the CDR3: TGTGCCAGCAGCTTGGGACAGGTCCTCCAAGAGACCCAGTACTTC. The chain is built from TRBV7-9 and TRBJ2-5; 8 nucleotides line up with TRBD1. Germline values: CDR1 SEHNR, CDR2 FQNEAQ (reference sequence). The CDR3 totals 15 residues. Germline trimming cut 3 bases from V and 1 base from J; bases unmatched to any gene: 4.

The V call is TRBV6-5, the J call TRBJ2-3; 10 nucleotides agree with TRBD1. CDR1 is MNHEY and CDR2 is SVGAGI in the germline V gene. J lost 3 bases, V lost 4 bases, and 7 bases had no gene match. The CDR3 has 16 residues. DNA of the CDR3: TGTGCCAGCAGTTCAACCGGGACAGGGGTGACAGATACGCAGTATTTT. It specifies CASSSTGTGVTDTQYF.

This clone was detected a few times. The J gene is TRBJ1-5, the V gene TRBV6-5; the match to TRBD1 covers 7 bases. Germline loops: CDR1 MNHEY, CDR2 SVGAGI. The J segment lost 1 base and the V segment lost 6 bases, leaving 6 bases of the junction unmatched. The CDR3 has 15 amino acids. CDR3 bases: TGTGCCAGCAGCCGCACAGGGGAGAGCAATCAGCCCCAGCATTTT. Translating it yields CASSRTGESNQPQHF.

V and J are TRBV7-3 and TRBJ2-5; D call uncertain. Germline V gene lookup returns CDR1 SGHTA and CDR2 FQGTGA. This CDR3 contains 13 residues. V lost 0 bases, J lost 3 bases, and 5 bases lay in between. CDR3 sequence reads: CASSLTAEETQYF. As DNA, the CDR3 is TGTGCCAGCAGCTTAACGGCAGAAGAGACCCAGTACTTC. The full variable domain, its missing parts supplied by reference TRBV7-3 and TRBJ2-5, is GAGVSQTPSNKVTEKGKYVELRCDPISGHTALYWYRQSLGQGPEFLIYFQGTGAADDSGLPNDRFFAVRPEGSVSTLKIQRTERGDSAVYLCASSLTAEETQYFGPGTRLLVL.